The rows below give T cell receptor beta chains drawn from one sample of a study of blood T cell repertoires in COVID-19. Produced via immunoSEQ multiplex PCR; TCRdb's table is partial and in-frame only. This table holds approximately 150,000 clones, 88% found once. The specimen sequenced was peripheral blood. Receptor source: a man between 65 and 79 years old with acute or convalescent COVID-19. Both conserved end residues are part of each CDR3. The D gene is left open where the match is weak. Part of the rows lack a size; the others show once, few, many or a class for expanded clones.

TRBV6-1	TRBJ1-4	.	.	TGTGCCAGCAGTGAGCAGGACATGGGGGAAAAACTGTTTTTT	CASSEQDMGEKLFF
TRBV6-5	TRBJ2-5	.	TRBD1	TGTGCCAGCAGTTACTCTGACAGGGGATCCCAAGAGACCCAGTACTTC	CASSYSDRGSQETQYF
TRBV18	TRBJ1-1	.	.	TGTGCCAGCTCACCACGGGGGGGCGTTGACACTGAAGCTTTCTTT	CASSPRGGVDTEAFF
TRBV24-1	TRBJ2-1	.	.	TGTGCCACCAGTGAACCGCGACAGGGGACTACCCGGACGTACAATGAGCAGTTCTTC	CATSEPRQGTTRTYNEQFF
TRBV7-2	TRBJ2-2	.	TRBD2	TGTGCCAGCAGCTTACATTCCCCGTCACTAGCGGACACCGGGGAGCTGTTTTTT	CASSLHSPSLADTGELFF
TRBV18	TRBJ1-6	.	TRBD1	TGTGCCAGCTCCCAGGACAGGGGGCGTTCACCCCTCCACTTT	CASSQDRGRSPLHF
TRBV2	TRBJ2-7	.	TRBD1	TGTGCCAGCAGTCCCGGACAGGGGGCCTACGAGCAGTACTTC	CASSPGQGAYEQYF
TRBV5-1	TRBJ2-2	.	.	TGCGCCAGCAGCCCCGAAGTGATGGGGCAAGGCGGGGAGCTGTTTTTT	CASSPEVMGQGGELFF
TRBV30	TRBJ1-2	.	.	TGTGCCTGGAGCTTTTCGTTGGCCTATGGCTACACCTTC	CAWSFSLAYGYTF
TRBV19	TRBJ1-2	.	TRBD1	TGTGCCAGTAGTATAGAAGCGGGACAGGGGGCAGTTGGCTACACCTTC	CASSIEAGQGAVGYTF
TRBV27	TRBJ1-2	.	TRBD1	TGTGCCAGCAGTTCGGGACAGGGGGCGATCGGCTATGGCTACACCTTC	CASSSGQGAIGYGYTF
TRBV28	TRBJ1-2	few	.	TGTGCCAGCAGGGGGGGGGCGTATGGCTACACCTTC	CASRGGAYGYTF
TRBV30	TRBJ1-4	.	.	TGTGCCTGGAATCGGGACACCGAAAAACTGTTTTTT	CAWNRDTEKLFF
TRBV6-5	TRBJ2-5	.	TRBD1	TGTGCCAGCAGTCTCAGGGGGAAGGTGACCCAGTACTTC	CASSLRGKVTQYF
TRBV2	TRBJ2-7	.	TRBD1	TGTGCCAGCAAGAAGGGACAGGGCTACGAGCAGTACTTC	CASKKGQGYEQYF
TRBV6-5	TRBJ2-7	.	TRBD2	TGTGCCAGCAGTTACTCGAGCGGGAGGGCCTCCGAGCAGTACTTC	CASSYSSGRASEQYF
TRBV4-1	TRBJ2-2	.	.	TGCGCCAGCAGCCAAGAAGGAGGGGCCGGAACGAACACCGGGGAGCTGTTTTTT	CASSQEGGAGTNTGELFF
TRBV28	TRBJ1-5	.	.	TGTGCCAGCAGTCGGGCCTACGGGGGACAGCCCCAGCATTTT	CASSRAYGGQPQHF
TRBV19	TRBJ1-1	.	.	TGTGCCAGTAGTCCGCCGTGGGCAAACACTGAAGCTTTCTTT	CASSPPWANTEAFF
TRBV5-1	TRBJ1-6	.	.	TGCGCCAGCAGCTTCGAGAATTCACCCCTCCACTTT	CASSFENSPLHF
TRBV5-6	TRBJ2-7	.	.	TGTGCCAGCAGCCTCTATTACGAGCAGTACTTC	CASSLYYEQYF
TRBV5-1	TRBJ1-2	.	TRBD1	TGCGCCAGCAGCTTGGCCCGGCAGGGGGATAACTATGGCTACACCTTC	CASSLARQGDNYGYTF
TRBV5-1	TRBJ1-1	.	TRBD1	TGCGCCAGCAGCTGGGGGACAGGGAGGGGCCGCACTGAAGCTTTCTTT	CASSWGTGRGRTEAFF
TRBV15	TRBJ1-5	.	.	TGTGCCACCAGCAGAGGGGGTGGGGGGAGGCAGCCCCAGCATTTT	CATSRGGGGRQPQHF
TRBV29-1	TRBJ1-2	once	TRBD1	TGCAGCGTGGGACAGGACTATGGCTACACCTTC	CSVGQDYGYTF
TRBV28	TRBJ1-2	.	.	TGTGCCAGCAGCCCCGGTTCTCCTTATGGCTACACCTTC	CASSPGSPYGYTF
TRBV9	TRBJ1-2	.	TRBD1	TGTGCCAGCAGGCCTCCGGGACAGGGGACGGAGGGCTACACCTTC	CASRPPGQGTEGYTF
TRBV5-1	TRBJ2-6	.	.	TGCGCCAGCAGCTTGCTCAGGGGAAGCAGTGCTGGGGCCAACGTCCTGACTTTC	CASSLLRGSSAGANVLTF